This is a list of T cell receptor beta chains from one sample in a study of OX40 agonist ivuxolimab in advanced cancers. The data were produced by immunoSEQ multiplex PCR, yet TCRdb's version contains in-frame clones alone and is incomplete. The table records approximately 89,000 clones, more than 85% of them present only once. Material: CD4+ or CD8+ T cells sorted from blood, obtained in a trial of the OX40 agonist ivuxolimab. The receptors come from an adult with an advanced solid tumor such as melanoma, head and neck, liver or kidney cancer. Both conserved end residues are trimmed from each CDR3.

TRBJ2-7	TRBV2	ASRGTSGSLY
TRBJ2-6	TRBV28	ASSSSEALSNVLT
TRBJ1-2	TRBV5-1	ASSRDRALYGYT
TRBJ2-3	TRBV7-8	ASSLTSSSTDTQY
TRBJ2-5	TRBV7-2	ASSRGQGGETQY
TRBJ2-5	TRBV7-8	ASSSRQGRKTQY
TRBJ1-6	TRBV5-6	ASSPPEGEASPLH
TRBJ1-5	TRBV6-5	ASSSRGINQPQH
TRBJ1-2	TRBV28	ASSLSDRVVGYT
TRBJ1-3	TRBV10-3	AISPTGYSGNTIY
TRBJ2-4	TRBV5-5	ASSLELAVNIQY
TRBJ2-3	TRBV10-1	ASSGNLPLASTDTQY
TRBJ2-1	TRBV11-2	ASSQRLAADNEQF
TRBJ2-7	TRBV5-1	ASSLGAGGSYEQY
TRBJ2-1	TRBV29-1	SVDSGGPNEQF
TRBJ2-3	TRBV4-2	ASSQGTSGSTDTQY
TRBJ2-7	TRBV6-6	ASSYARQGPF
TRBJ1-5	TRBV7-9	ASSGSGDQPQH
TRBJ1-3	TRBV2	ASLNRASGNTIY
TRBJ2-6	TRBV11-3	ASSLAVGGNVLT
TRBJ2-5	TRBV11-2	ASSLSALAQETQY
TRBJ2-7	TRBV7-2	ASRKPGQEGDEQY
TRBJ2-7	TRBV11-3	ASSLVPGTYEQY
TRBJ2-2	TRBV7-2	ASSSGLEGAGELF
TRBJ2-7	TRBV13	ASSLRGAGTYEQY
TRBJ2-7	TRBV7-2	ASSPASGSSYEQY
TRBJ2-5	TRBV19	ASSETGGTQY
TRBJ2-7	TRBV6-5	ASSPDQSSYEQY
TRBJ2-7	TRBV7-2	ASSSGSPTTYEQY
TRBJ2-5	TRBV18	ASSPEVSGMVETQY
TRBJ2-3	TRBV5-8	ASPSPPTAGGKSTDTQY
TRBJ1-5	TRBV27	ASSSTGTGGLGGGNQPQH
TRBJ2-5	TRBV11-2	ASSSLGTGGRAQY
TRBJ2-3	TRBV6-1	ASGSGASGTDTQY
TRBJ2-2	TRBV5-1	ASSWPTSGKNTGELF
TRBJ2-7	TRBV4-2	ASSQDPALGRYEQY
TRBJ2-3	TRBV19	ASSISESTQY
TRBJ2-1	TRBV9	ASSPWTSSYNEQF
TRBJ1-5	TRBV27	ASSLLGPQPQH
TRBJ2-7	TRBV4-1	ASSHPLASSYEQY
TRBJ2-3	TRBV10-3	AISESGGFTDTQY
TRBJ2-5	TRBV12-2	ASPSETLAGVEETQY
TRBJ1-5	TRBV19	ASSSGQGNQPQH
TRBJ2-2	TRBV9	ASSPRQGSNTGELF
TRBJ1-1	TRBV7-3	ASSPAAGGLNTEAF
TRBJ2-1	TRBV5-1	ASSSLFSGSGYNEQF
TRBJ2-3	TRBV5-1	ASSLPSSGADTQY